The clone carrying this T cell receptor (beta chain) was picked up many times. This sample was taken from a study of T-cell reconstitution after alpha-beta-depleted transplantation in children. This sample's TCRbeta library carried unique molecular identifier barcodes. From the PCR reads, TCRdb called clonotypes with MiXCR, one entry per CDR3 protein. The data hold about 610,000 distinct CDR3 sequences, with roughly a tenth observed a single time. CDR1 and CDR2 (germline): SGHRS, YFSETQ. The CDR3 extends over 14 amino acids. V lost 4 bases and J lost 2, with 11 bases in between. The source is a human donor who donated a stem cell graft to a child with acute myeloid leukemia. The J gene is TRBJ2-3, the V gene TRBV5-1; D is uncertain. Specimen: PBMCs from the stem cell graft donor, collected from the stem cell graft. The DNA for the CDR3 is TGCGCCAGCAGCAAAACTCAGACCACAGATACGCAGTATTTT. This encodes CASSKTQTTDTQYF.